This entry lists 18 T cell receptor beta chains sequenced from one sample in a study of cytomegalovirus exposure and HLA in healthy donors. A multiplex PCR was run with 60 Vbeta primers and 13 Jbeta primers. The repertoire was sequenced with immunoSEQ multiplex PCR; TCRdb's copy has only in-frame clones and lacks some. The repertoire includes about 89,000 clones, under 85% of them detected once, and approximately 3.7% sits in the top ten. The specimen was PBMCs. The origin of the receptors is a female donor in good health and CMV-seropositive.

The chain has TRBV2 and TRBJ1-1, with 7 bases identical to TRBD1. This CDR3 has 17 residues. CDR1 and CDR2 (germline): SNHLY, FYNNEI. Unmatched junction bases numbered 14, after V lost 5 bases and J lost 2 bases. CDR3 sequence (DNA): TGTGCCAGCAGTTTCTACCTTAGTAGGACAGGAAACACTGAAGCTTTCTTT. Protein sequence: CASSFYLSRTGNTEAFF.

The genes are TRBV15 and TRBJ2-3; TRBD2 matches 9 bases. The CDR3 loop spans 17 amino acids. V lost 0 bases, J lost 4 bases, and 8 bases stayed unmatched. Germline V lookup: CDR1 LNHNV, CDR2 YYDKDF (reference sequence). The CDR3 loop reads CATSREIAGGPADTQYF. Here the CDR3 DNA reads TGTGCCACCAGCAGAGAAATTGCGGGGGGGCCGGCAGATACGCAGTATTTT.

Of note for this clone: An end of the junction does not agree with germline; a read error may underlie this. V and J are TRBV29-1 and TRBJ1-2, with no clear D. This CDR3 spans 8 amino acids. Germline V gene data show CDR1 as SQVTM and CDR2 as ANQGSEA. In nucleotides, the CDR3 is TGCAGCGTCGCCGCACACCTCTTC. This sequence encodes CSVAAHLF.

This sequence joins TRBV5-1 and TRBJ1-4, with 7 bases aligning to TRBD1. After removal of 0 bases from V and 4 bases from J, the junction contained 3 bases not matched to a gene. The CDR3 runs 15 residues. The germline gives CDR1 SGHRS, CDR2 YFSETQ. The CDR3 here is CASSLDGQVNEKLFF. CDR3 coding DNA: TGCGCCAGCAGCTTGGACGGACAGGTTAATGAAAAACTGTTTTTT.

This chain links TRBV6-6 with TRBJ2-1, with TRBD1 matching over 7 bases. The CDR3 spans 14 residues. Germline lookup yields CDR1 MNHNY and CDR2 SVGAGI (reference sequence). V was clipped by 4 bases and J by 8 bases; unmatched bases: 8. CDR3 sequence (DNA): TGTGCCAGCAGTTTCCGACAGGGCCAGGATGAGCAGTTCTTC. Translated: CASSFRQGQDEQFF.

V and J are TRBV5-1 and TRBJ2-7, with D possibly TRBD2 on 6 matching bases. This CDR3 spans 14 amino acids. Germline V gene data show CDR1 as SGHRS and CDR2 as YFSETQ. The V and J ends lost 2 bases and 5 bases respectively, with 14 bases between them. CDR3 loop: CASSFEGGSDEQYF. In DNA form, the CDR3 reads TGCGCCAGCAGCTTTGAGGGAGGATCGGACGAGCAGTACTTC.

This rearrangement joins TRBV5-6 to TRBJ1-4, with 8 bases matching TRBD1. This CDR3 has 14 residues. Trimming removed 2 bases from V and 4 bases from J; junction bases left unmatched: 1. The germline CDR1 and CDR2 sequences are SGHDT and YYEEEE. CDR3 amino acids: CASSFDRGNEKLFF. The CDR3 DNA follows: TGTGCCAGCAGCTTTGACAGGGGTAATGAAAAACTGTTTTTT.

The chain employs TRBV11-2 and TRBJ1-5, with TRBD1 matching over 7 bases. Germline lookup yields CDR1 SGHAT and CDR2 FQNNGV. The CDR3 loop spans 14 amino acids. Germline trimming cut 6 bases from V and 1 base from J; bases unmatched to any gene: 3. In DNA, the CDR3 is TGTGCCAGCAGTAAACAGGGGAGCAATCAGCCCCAGCATTTT. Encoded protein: CASSKQGSNQPQHF.

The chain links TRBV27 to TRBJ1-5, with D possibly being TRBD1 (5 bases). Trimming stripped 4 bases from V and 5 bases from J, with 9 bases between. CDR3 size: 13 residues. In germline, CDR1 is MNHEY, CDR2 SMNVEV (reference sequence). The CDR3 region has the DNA TGTGCCAGCAGTTCAGACAGTCATCAGCCCCAGCATTTT. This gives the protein CASSSDSHQPQHF.

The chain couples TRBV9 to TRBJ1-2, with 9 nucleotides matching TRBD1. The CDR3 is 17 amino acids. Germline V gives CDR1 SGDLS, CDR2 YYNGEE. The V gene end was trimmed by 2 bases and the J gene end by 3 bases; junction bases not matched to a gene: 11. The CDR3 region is CASSVRDREKGDYGYTF. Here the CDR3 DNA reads TGTGCCAGCAGCGTGAGGGACAGGGAGAAAGGAGACTATGGCTACACCTTC.

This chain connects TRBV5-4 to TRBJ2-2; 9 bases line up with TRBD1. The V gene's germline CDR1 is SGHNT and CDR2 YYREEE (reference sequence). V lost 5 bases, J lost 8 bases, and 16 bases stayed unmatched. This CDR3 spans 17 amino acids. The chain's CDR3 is CASSSGGKQGASGELFF. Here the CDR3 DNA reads TGTGCCAGCAGTTCGGGTGGGAAACAGGGGGCAAGTGGGGAGCTGTTTTTT.

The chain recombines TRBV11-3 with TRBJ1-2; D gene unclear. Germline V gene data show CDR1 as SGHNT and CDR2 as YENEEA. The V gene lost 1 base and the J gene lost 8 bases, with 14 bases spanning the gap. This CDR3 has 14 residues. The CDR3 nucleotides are TGTGCCAGCAGCTTAGGACTGGCCCCGCACGGCTACACCTTC. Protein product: CASSLGLAPHGYTF.

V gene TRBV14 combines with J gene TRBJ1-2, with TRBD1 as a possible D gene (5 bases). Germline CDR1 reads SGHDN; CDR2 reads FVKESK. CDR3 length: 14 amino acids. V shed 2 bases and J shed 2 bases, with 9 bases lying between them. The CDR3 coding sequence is TGTGCCAGCAGCCAAAGGGGAAAGAACTATGGCTACACCTTC. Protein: CASSQRGKNYGYTF.

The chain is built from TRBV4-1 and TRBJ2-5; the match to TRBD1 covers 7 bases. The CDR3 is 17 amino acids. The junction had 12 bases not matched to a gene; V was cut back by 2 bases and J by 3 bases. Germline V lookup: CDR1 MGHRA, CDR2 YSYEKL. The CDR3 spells CASSQLGLGTAKETQYF. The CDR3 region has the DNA TGCGCCAGCAGCCAACTCGGACTCGGGACAGCCAAAGAGACCCAGTACTTC.

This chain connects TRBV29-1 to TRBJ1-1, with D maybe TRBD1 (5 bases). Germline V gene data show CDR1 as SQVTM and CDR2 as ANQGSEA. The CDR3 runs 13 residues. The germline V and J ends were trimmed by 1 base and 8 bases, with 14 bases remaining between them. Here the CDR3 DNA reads TGCAGCGTTGAAGGGTCAGGGATAGACGAAGCTTTCTTT. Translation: CSVEGSGIDEAFF.

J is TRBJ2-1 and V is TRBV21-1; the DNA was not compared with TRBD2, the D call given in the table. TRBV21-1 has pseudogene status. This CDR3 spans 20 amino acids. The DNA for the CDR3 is TGTGCCAGCAGCAAATGTTGGACTAGCGGGAGTGAGTCCTCCTACAATGAGCAGTTCTTC. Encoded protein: CASSKCWTSGSESSYNEQFF.

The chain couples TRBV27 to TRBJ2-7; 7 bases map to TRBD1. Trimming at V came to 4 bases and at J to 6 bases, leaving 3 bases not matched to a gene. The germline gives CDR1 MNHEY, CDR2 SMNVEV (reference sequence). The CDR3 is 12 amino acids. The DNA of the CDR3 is TGTGCCAGCAGTTACGACAGGGTCGAGCAGTACTTC. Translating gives CASSYDRVEQYF.

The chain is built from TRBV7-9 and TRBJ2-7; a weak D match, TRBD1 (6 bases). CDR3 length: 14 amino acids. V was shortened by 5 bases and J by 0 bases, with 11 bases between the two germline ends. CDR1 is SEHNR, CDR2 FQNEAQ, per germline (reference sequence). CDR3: CASSPTGPSYEQYF. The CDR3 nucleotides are TGTGCCAGCAGCCCGACAGGACCCTCCTACGAGCAGTACTTC.